This record looks at one T cell receptor beta chain sequence and its context. The data originate from a study of blood T cell repertoires in COVID-19. As for the study in general: The analysed material was cDNA or gDNA that came from T cells, B-cell-depleted T cells, or PBMCs.

The assay was immunoSEQ multiplex PCR, and TCRdb's table has in-frame clones only and misses some. This table has some 330,000 clones, 85% to 90% appearing once. The study assigned cohorts using participant-reported clinical history. V was trimmed by 4 bases and J by 4 bases, leaving 12 bases between them. The CDR3 sequence is 14 residues long. Germline V lookup: CDR1 SGHDT, CDR2 YYEEEE. V and J are TRBV5-6 and TRBJ2-1, with D maybe TRBD2 (6 bases). Sequencing was performed on PBMCs or T cells enriched from blood (not recorded which). The clonotype originates from a man aged 30-40 years who had recovered from COVID-19. The CDR3 region is CASSAGGLYNEQFF. DNA of the CDR3: TGTGCCAGCAGCGCCGGGGGATTGTACAATGAGCAGTTCTTC.